This paragraph reports one TCR beta chain. Germline-derived CDR1 and CDR2 are MNHEY and SMNVEV (reference sequence). This CDR3 is built from 14 residues. V gave up 5 bases and J gave up 8 bases; unmatched junction bases: 11. Profiling relied on immunoSEQ multiplex PCR, and the TCRdb table lists in-frame clones only, not all of them. The sample lists fewer than 150,000 clones, around 95% occurring once. The sample comes from a study of T cell changes during pregnancy in multiple sclerosis. This sequence joins TRBV27 and TRBJ1-2, with 7 positions matching TRBD1. The source is a female donor with multiple sclerosis, enrolled in a pregnancy study. Sample: peripheral blood, taken after pregnancy. CDR3 nucleotides: TGTGCCAGCAGTCCGGGGACAGTTTTTATGGGCTACACCTTC. Protein: CASSPGTVFMGYTF.